This T cell receptor beta chain was sequenced for a study of PD-1 blockade in classical Hodgkin lymphoma. Study-wide context: Patients were administered nivolumab (3 mg/kg intravenously) every 2 weeks.

About this clone: Its antigen is not identified.

Data came from immunoSEQ multiplex PCR; TCRdb stores just in-frame clones and leaves some out. The data contain around 45,000 clones, almost 90% of them singletons. Study results and caveats: Newly diagnosed patients had baseline TCR diversity that was reportedly lower than that of healthy donors. Complete responders matched newly diagnosed patients in baseline diversity.

Germline V lookup: CDR1 SGHRS, CDR2 YFSETQ. Deletions cut 4 bases from V and 8 bases from J, with 10 bases between. CDR3 size: 12 residues. No patient escaped relapse after autologous stem cell transplantation, and brentuximab vedotin exposure varied. When best responses were assessed, they were complete response, partial response or progressive disease. The TCR comes from a human donor with classical Hodgkin lymphoma. The chain carries TRBV5-1 and TRBJ2-1, with D unresolved. The material sequenced was peripheral blood mononuclear cells (PBMCs), taken at baseline. As DNA, the CDR3 is TGCGCCAGCAGCGCCGCCCGGGATGAGCAGTTCTTC. Translated: CASSAARDEQFF. Complete variable domain (other parts from reference TRBV5-1 and TRBJ2-1): KAGVTQTPRYLIKTRGQQVTLSCSPISGHRSVSWYQQTPGQGLQFLFEYFSETQRNKGNFPGRFSGRQFSNSRSEMNVSTLELGDSALYLCASSAARDEQFFGPGTRLTVL.